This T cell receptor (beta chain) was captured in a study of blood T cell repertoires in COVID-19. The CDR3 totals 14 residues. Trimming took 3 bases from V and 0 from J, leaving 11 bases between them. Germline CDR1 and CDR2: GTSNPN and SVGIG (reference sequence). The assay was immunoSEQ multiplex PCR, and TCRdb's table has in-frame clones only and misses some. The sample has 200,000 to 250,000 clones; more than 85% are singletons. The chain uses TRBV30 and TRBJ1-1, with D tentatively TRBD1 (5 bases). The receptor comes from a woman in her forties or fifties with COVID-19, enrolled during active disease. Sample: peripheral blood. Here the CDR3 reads CAWSGQLMNTEAFF. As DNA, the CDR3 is TGTGCCTGGAGCGGACAACTCATGAACACTGAAGCTTTCTTT.